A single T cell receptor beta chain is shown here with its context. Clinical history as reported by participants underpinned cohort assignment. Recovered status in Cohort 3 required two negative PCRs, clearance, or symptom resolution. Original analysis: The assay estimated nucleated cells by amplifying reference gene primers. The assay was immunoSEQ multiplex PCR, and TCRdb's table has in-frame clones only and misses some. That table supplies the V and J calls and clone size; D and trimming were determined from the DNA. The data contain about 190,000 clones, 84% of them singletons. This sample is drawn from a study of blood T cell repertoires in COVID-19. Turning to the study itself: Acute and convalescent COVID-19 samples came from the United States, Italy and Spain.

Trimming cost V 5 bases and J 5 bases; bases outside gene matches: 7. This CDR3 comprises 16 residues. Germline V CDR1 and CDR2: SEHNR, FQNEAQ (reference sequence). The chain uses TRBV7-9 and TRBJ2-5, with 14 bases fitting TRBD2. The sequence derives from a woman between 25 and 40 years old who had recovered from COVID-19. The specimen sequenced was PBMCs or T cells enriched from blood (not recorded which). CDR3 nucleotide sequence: TGTGCCAGCAGCCCCGGGACTAGCGGGAGTAGGGAGACCCAGTACTTC. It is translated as CASSPGTSGSRETQYF.